The 13 T cell receptor beta chains listed next were all sequenced from one sample in a study of blood T cell repertoires in COVID-19. TCRdb keeps only in-frame clones here, not all; method: immunoSEQ multiplex PCR. The table includes about 160,000 clones, 78% detected once. The specimen was peripheral blood. The receptors originated from an elderly woman with acute or convalescent COVID-19.

The rearrangement uses TRBV28 and TRBJ1-5, with D possibly being TRBD1 (5 bases). CDR1 and CDR2 (germline): MDHEN, SYDVKM. This CDR3 is 16 amino acids long. V lost 3 bases to trimming and J lost 3 bases, with 15 bases between them. The chain's CDR3 is CASSLPPQVYNQPQHF. The CDR3 DNA reads TGTGCCAGCAGTTTGCCCCCACAGGTATACAATCAGCCCCAGCATTTT.

The J gene is TRBJ1-3, the V gene TRBV18; D is unresolved. The germline V and J ends were trimmed by 6 bases and 0 bases, with 9 bases remaining between them. CDR1 is KGHSH, CDR2 LQKENI, per germline. There are 14 residues in the CDR3. The CDR3 nucleotides are TGTGCCAGCTCCCTCGGGAGCTCTGGAAACACCATATATTTT. Amino acids: CASSLGSSGNTIYF.

The chain recombines TRBV11-2 with TRBJ1-2; 10 bases are a match to TRBD1. With 5 bases clipped from V and 8 bases from J, the junction kept 8 bases outside the gene matches. The V gene's germline CDR1 is SGHAT and CDR2 FQNNGV. The length of the CDR3 is 14 residues. The CDR3 nucleotides are TGTGCCAGCAGCCTACGACAGGGGGCGGGAGGCTACACCTTC. Amino acid sequence: CASSLRQGAGGYTF.

This clone was seen just once. The DNA for the CDR3 is TGTGCCAGCAGCCCCGGGACAGCGAATAGCAATCAGCCCCAGCATTTT. It specifies CASSPGTANSNQPQHF. The chain uses TRBV6-4 and TRBJ1-5; 7 bases agree with TRBD1. Germline CDR1 reads MRHNA; CDR2 reads SNTAGT. This CDR3 has 16 amino acids. V shed 6 bases and J 0 bases; nucleotides not matched to a gene: 8.

V usage is TRBV10-1 and J usage is TRBJ1-2; D is possibly TRBD1 (6 bases). The CDR3 is 14 amino acids. The V end was cut by 3 bases, the J end by 13 bases, with 21 bases between. CDR1 is WNHNN, CDR2 SYGVQD, per germline (reference sequence). CDR3 nucleotides: TGCGCCAGCAGTGACAGCCATGCCGGGACAACTCTCACCTTC. Translated: CASSDSHAGTTLTF.

V usage is TRBV27 and J usage is TRBJ2-7, with 11 bases identical to TRBD2. The V gene's germline CDR1 is MNHEY and CDR2 SMNVEV (reference sequence). V lost 7 bases to trimming and J lost 3 bases; unmatched junction nucleotides: 5. This CDR3 comprises 14 residues. CDR3 coding DNA: TGTGCCAGCAAGGGACTAGCGGAAAGCTACGAGCAGTACTTC. It encodes CASKGLAESYEQYF.

This chain connects TRBV5-6 to TRBJ2-7, with 8 bases lining up with TRBD1. The J segment lost 1 base and the V segment lost 0 bases, leaving 6 bases of the junction unmatched. Germline lookup yields CDR1 SGHDT and CDR2 YYEEEE. This CDR3 is 16 amino acids long. The CDR3 DNA reads TGTGCCAGCAGCTTGGGACAGGGGTGGGCGTCCTACGAGCAGTACTTC. Translated, it gives CASSLGQGWASYEQYF.

This chain connects TRBV5-1 to TRBJ2-7; 10 bases line up with TRBD2. CDR3 length: 15 residues. Germline V CDR1 and CDR2: SGHRS, YFSETQ. The V segment lost 4 bases and the J segment 4 bases; nucleotides outside the gene matches: 8. This CDR3 reads CASSPGTSVLYEQYF. The CDR3 DNA reads TGCGCCAGCAGCCCCGGGACTAGCGTTTTGTACGAGCAGTACTTC.

In DNA form, the CDR3 reads TGTGCCAGCTCACCAACACAGTCGAACACTGAAGCTTTCTTT. Translation: CASSPTQSNTEAFF. This chain joins TRBV18 and TRBJ1-1; D uncertain. Germline V gene data show CDR1 as KGHSH and CDR2 as LQKENI. The CDR3 has 14 residues. Trimming removed 2 bases from V and 1 base from J, with 8 bases in between. Looking up the rest from reference TRBV18 and TRBJ1-1 gives the full variable domain: NAGVMQNPRHLVRRRGQEARLRCSPMKGHSHVYWYRQLPEEGLKFMVYLQKENIIDESGMPKERFSAEFPKEGPSILRIQQVVRGDSAAYFCASSPTQSNTEAFFGQGTRLTVV.

V gene TRBV3-1 (or the pseudogene TRBV3-2) combines with J gene TRBJ1-6; D possibly corresponds to TRBD1 (6 bases). The ends were cut back, 0 bases at V and 8 bases at J, with 11 bases in the middle. The CDR3 loop spans 15 amino acids. Germline V gives CDR1 LGHDT, CDR2 YNNKEL (reference sequence). This CDR3 reads CASSQDTGSYSPLHF. The CDR3 coding sequence is TGTGCCAGCAGCCAAGATACAGGGAGTTATTCACCCCTCCACTTT.

This chain links TRBV6-1 with TRBJ1-2; 11 bases fit TRBD1. The germline CDR1 and CDR2 sequences are MNHNS and SASEGT. V shed 1 base and J 4 bases; nucleotides not matched to a gene: 5. The CDR3 spans 16 residues. The CDR3 region is CASSEGTGGSLYGYTF. The CDR3 coding sequence is TGTGCCAGCAGTGAAGGGACAGGGGGCAGCCTCTATGGCTACACCTTC.

This clone was recorded a few times. Germline is not matched at one junction end, which may reflect a read error. The V gene is TRBV30, the J gene TRBJ2-3; 9 bases match TRBD2. This CDR3 is 15 amino acids long. Germline V gene sequence: CDR1 GTSNPN, CDR2 SVGIG (reference sequence). CDR3: CALSPGTSFTDTQYF. CDR3 coding DNA: TGTGCCTTGAGTCCCGGGACTAGCTTCACAGATACGCAGTATTTT.

V gene TRBV28 combines with J gene TRBJ2-7; the D gene is possibly TRBD1 (5 bases). From germline, CDR1 is MDHEN and CDR2 SYDVKM. The CDR3 is 13 amino acids. V lost 7 bases, J lost 5 bases, and 15 bases lay in between. The CDR3 DNA reads TGTGCCAGCATGGTCCCGTCAGGGAACGAGCAGTACTTC. Encoded protein: CASMVPSGNEQYF.